The next 13 T cell receptor beta chains were all read from a single sample in a study of cytomegalovirus exposure and HLA in healthy donors. The PCR employed 60 Vbeta primers together with 13 Jbeta primers. Sequenced by immunoSEQ multiplex PCR; TCRdb stores in-frame clones only, minus some. This repertoire shows fewer than 200,000 clones, roughly 70% found once; its top ten account for about 3%. The sequenced material came from PBMCs. These receptors were obtained from a woman in her 40s in good health and CMV-seropositive.

The chain carries TRBV10-3 and TRBJ1-2, with D uncertain. This CDR3 has 14 residues. The V gene's germline CDR1 is ENHRY and CDR2 SYGVKD. V lost 3 bases, J lost 4 bases, and 12 bases lay in between. In nucleotides, the CDR3 is TGTGCCATCAGTGAAGATGACATAACCTATGGCTACACCTTC. It yields the protein CAISEDDITYGYTF.

This chain uses TRBV5-1 with TRBJ2-4; 12 nucleotides agree with TRBD2. The CDR3 is made up of 16 amino acids. CDR1 SGHRS and CDR2 YFSETQ come from the germline V gene. Unmatched junction bases numbered 3, after V lost 4 bases and J lost 1 base. The CDR3 here is CASSLGTSGAKNIQYF. The CDR3 nucleotides read TGCGCCAGCAGCCTCGGGACTAGCGGGGCCAAAAACATTCAGTACTTC.

This clone has more than one count but fewer than ten. This chain links TRBV11-2 with TRBJ1-2; 8 nucleotides align to TRBD1. V lost 4 bases to trimming and J lost 2 bases; unmatched junction nucleotides: 3. The CDR3 runs 14 residues. The germline gives CDR1 SGHAT, CDR2 FQNNGV. The CDR3 DNA reads as TGTGCCAGCAGCTCGGGACAGGTGAACTATGGCTACACCTTC. It codes for CASSSGQVNYGYTF. The entire variable domain, with the rest obtained from reference TRBV11-2 and TRBJ1-2, is as follows: EAGVAQSPRYKIIEKRQSVAFWCNPISGHATLYWYQQILGQGPKLLIQFQNNGVVDDSQLPKDRFSAERLKGVDSTLKIQPAKLEDSAVYLCASSSGQVNYGYTFGSGTRLTVV.

The chain carries TRBV29-1 and TRBJ1-2, with 7 bases that match TRBD1. The CDR3 extends over 15 amino acids. The J segment lost 3 bases and the V segment lost 0 bases, leaving 7 bases of the junction unmatched. Germline CDR1 SQVTM, CDR2 ANQGSEA. CDR3 protein: CSVEDGGQSDYGYTF. The CDR3 bases are TGCAGCGTTGAAGATGGGGGACAGTCAGACTATGGCTACACCTTC. Full variable domain (remainder filled in from reference TRBV29-1 and TRBJ1-2): SAVISQKPSRDICQRGTSLTIQCQVDSQVTMMFWYRQQPGQSLTLIATANQGSEATYESGFVIDKFPISRPNLTFSTLTVSNMSPEDSSIYLCSVEDGGQSDYGYTFGSGTRLTVV.

This clone was recorded a few times. The junction and the germline gene differ at one end; a read error may be behind it. J is TRBJ1-2 and V is TRBV9; D ambiguous. CDR3 size: 13 residues. Germline V CDR1 and CDR2: SGDLS, YYNGEE. CDR3 protein: CASSTPGRNGYPF. Here the CDR3 DNA reads TGTGCCAGCAGCACCCCAGGTAGAAATGGCTACCCCTTC. The full variable domain, completed using reference TRBV9 and TRBJ1-2, is DSGVTQTPKHLITATGQRVTLRCSPRSGDLSVYWYQQSLDQGLQFLIQYYNGEERAKGNILERFSAQQFPDLHSELNLSSLELGDSALYFCASSTPGRNGYPFGSGTRLTVV.

The gene calls are TRBV14 and TRBJ2-2; the D is unclear. Germline CDR1 SGHDN, CDR2 FVKESK. CDR3 length: 14 amino acids. V was pared by 1 base and J by 3 bases, with 6 bases between. CDR3 nucleotide sequence: TGTGCCAGCAGCCAAGTAGCCCACACCGGGGAGCTGTTTTTT. This gives the protein CASSQVAHTGELFF.

The V gene is TRBV7-9, the J gene TRBJ2-7; tentative D call: TRBD2 (5 bases). The CDR3 covers 14 residues. Trimming took off 5 bases at V and 2 bases at J, with 13 bases between the two ends. In germline, CDR1 is SEHNR, CDR2 FQNEAQ (reference sequence). CDR3 bases: TGTGCCAGCAGCCGTAGGACGGGAACCTACGAGCAGTACTTC. This translates into CASSRRTGTYEQYF.

This chain uses TRBV10-3 with TRBJ2-1, with TRBD2 matching 10 bases. V trimming: 8 bases; J trimming: 0 bases; junction bases outside the gene matches: 13. The CDR3 is 18 residues long. The germline gives CDR1 ENHRY, CDR2 SYGVKD. This CDR3 reads CAIGTGTSERSSYNEQFF. The CDR3 DNA reads TGTGCCATCGGGACCGGGACTAGCGAAAGGAGCTCCTACAATGAGCAGTTCTTC.

V and J are TRBV4-2 and TRBJ1-2; D is ambiguous. V gave up 6 bases and J gave up 7 bases, with 12 bases separating them. This CDR3 is 12 amino acids long. Germline CDR1 and CDR2: LGHNA and YNFKEQ. The DNA of the CDR3 is TGTGCCAGCAGGGGAGGGTCCGGTGGCTACACCTTC. This translates into CASRGGSGGYTF.

This clone showed up just a few times. The chain joins TRBV6-5 to TRBJ2-7; D is possibly TRBD2 (5 bases). Germline CDR1 is MNHEY and CDR2 is SVGAGI. Trimming pared 6 bases from V and 5 bases from J, leaving 17 bases between. This CDR3 has 14 amino acids. The CDR3 DNA sequence: TGTGCCAGCAGCAAGAGGGAGCCCGTCCACGAGCAGTACTTC. This encodes CASSKREPVHEQYF.

The chain couples TRBV28 to TRBJ1-2, with a possible D match to TRBD1 (5 bases). The CDR3 is 13 amino acids. Germline V gene data show CDR1 as MDHEN and CDR2 as SYDVKM. The V gene lost 6 bases and the J gene lost 6 bases, with 14 bases spanning the gap. This CDR3 reads CASSPMGGDGYTF. DNA of the CDR3: TGTGCCAGCAGCCCGATGGGGGGAGATGGCTACACCTTC.

As regards this clone: A read error may produce the germline difference seen at one junction end. J is TRBJ2-7 and V is TRBV29-1; possibly TRBD2 for D (6 bases). From germline, CDR1 is SQVTM and CDR2 ANQGSEA. This CDR3 is 15 amino acids long. CDR3 coding DNA: TGCAGCGTACACCTGGACGGGAGAGACCTTAAAGAGCAGTGCTTC. Translating it yields CSVHLDGRDLKEQCF.

The genes are TRBV19 and TRBJ1-5; perhaps TRBD1 as D (6 bases). Looked up from germline, CDR1 is LNHDA and CDR2 is SQIVND (reference sequence). CDR3 length equals 14 residues. The V end lost 6 bases, the J end lost 5 bases, and 14 bases lay between the germline ends. CDR3 DNA sequence: TGTGCCAGTAGGCTGACAGGTCTATATCAGCCCCAGCATTTT. This encodes CASRLTGLYQPQHF.